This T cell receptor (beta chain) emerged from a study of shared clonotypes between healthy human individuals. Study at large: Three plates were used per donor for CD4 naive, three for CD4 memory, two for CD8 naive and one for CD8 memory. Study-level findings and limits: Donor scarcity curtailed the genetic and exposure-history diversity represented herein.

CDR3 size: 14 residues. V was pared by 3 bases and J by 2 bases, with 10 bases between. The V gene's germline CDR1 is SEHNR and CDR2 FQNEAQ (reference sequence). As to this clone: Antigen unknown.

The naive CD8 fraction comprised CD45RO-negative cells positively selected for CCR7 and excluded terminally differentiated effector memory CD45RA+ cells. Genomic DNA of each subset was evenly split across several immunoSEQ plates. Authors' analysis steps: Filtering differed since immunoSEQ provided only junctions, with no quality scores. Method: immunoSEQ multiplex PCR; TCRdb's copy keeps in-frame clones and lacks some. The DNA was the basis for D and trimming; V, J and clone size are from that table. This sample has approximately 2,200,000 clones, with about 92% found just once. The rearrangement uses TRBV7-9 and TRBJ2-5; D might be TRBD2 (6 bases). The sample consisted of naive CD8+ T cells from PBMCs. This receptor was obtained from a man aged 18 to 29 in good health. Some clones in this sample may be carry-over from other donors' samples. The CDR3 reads CASSLGGRQETQYF. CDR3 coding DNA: TGTGCCAGCAGCTTGGGGGGAAGACAAGAGACCCAGTACTTC.